This T cell receptor (beta chain) appears in the sequencing data of a study of T cell repertoires in cytomegalovirus infection. Turning to the study itself: Selected CMV epitopes included recently identified HLA-C-restricted ones as well as well-studied HLA-B-restricted ones. Signatures in public TCR beta sequences pointed to both CMV infection and matching HLA type.

To note about this clonotype: Its antigen is currently unknown.

TCRdb re-analysed the reads in MiXCR, keeping a single row per CDR3 protein. The repertoire has some 920,000 distinct CDR3 sequences, approximately 31% of them found once; the top ten carry around an eighth. The germline V gene encodes CDR1 LNHDA and CDR2 SQIVND (reference sequence). V was shortened by 4 bases and J by 10 bases, with 11 bases between the two germline ends. This CDR3 is 12 amino acids long. General study results and limits: Clonotype analysis showed dominance of the ex vivo response by HLA-C-restricted CMV-specific TCR beta clonotypes. Cumulative public TCR beta family frequency identified carriers of CMV plus the relevant HLA.

The starting material was cultured CD8+ T cells from PBMCs, obtained from culture after CMV antigen stimulation. The sequence was collected from a human donor in good health (CMV status not recorded). Some clones in this sample may be carry-over from other donors' samples. The chain combines TRBV19 with TRBJ2-1, with D tentatively TRBD2 (7 bases). CDR3 sequence: CASSKGGPEQFF. In DNA, the CDR3 is TGTGCCAGTAGTAAGGGGGGGCCCGAGCAGTTCTTC.